This entry features one TCR beta chain sequence. This record belongs to a study of blood T cell repertoires in COVID-19. Study-wide context: Samples came from the United States, Italy and Spain, spanning acute and convalescent COVID-19.

V shed 4 bases and J shed 2 bases, with 16 bases lying between them. Germline CDR1 is SGDLS and CDR2 is YYNGEE. This CDR3 region has 15 residues. Methods used by the authors: Amplification of reference gene primers was used by the study to estimate nucleated cell counts. Clones were sequenced by immunoSEQ multiplex PCR, and TCRdb holds only the in-frame ones, with some missing. From that table come the V and J calls and clone size; the DNA was used to work out D and trimming. The data contain about 120,000 clones, 80% to 90% of them singletons. The sequencing input was peripheral blood. The receptor was isolated from a man aged 65-85 years with active or convalescent COVID-19. The V gene is TRBV9, the J gene TRBJ2-7; D is perhaps TRBD1 (7 bases). Here the CDR3 DNA reads TGTGCCAGCAGCCCGCGCGGGACAGCTACCTACGAGCAGTACTTC. Its protein is CASSPRGTATYEQYF.